A selection of T cell receptor beta chains follows, all from one sample in a study of OX40 agonist ivuxolimab in advanced cancers. TCRdb keeps only in-frame clones here, not all; method: immunoSEQ multiplex PCR. The sample shows 35,000 to 40,000 clones, 87% of them seen only once. Sequencing used CD4+ or CD8+ T cells sorted from blood, obtained in a trial of the OX40 agonist ivuxolimab. The origin of the receptors is an adult with an advanced solid tumor such as melanoma, head and neck, liver or kidney cancer. Each CDR3 is given with its conserved first and last residue. D genes are given only for firm matches.

CDR3aa	CDR3nt	v_gene	j_gene	d_gene
CASKATLTDTQYF	TGTGCCAGCAAGGCTACCTTAACAGATACGCAGTATTTT	TRBV28	TRBJ2-3	.
CASSPLGGGSTEAFF	TGTGCCAGCAGCCCCTTGGGGGGGGGAAGCACTGAAGCTTTCTTT	TRBV11-2	TRBJ1-1	.
CASSSPGLAIGTDTQYF	TGTGCCAGCAGTTCCCCGGGACTAGCGATCGGCACAGATACGCAGTATTTT	TRBV27	TRBJ2-3	TRBD2
CASSLDLSWSQFF	TGTGCCAGCAGCTTAGATCTAAGTTGGAGCCAGTTCTTC	TRBV11-2	TRBJ2-1	.
CASGPGQPTNEKLFF	TGTGCCAGCGGGCCGGGGCAACCAACTAATGAAAAACTGTTTTTT	TRBV28	TRBJ1-4	.
CASSNDRGGGETQYF	TGTGCCAGCAGCAACGACAGGGGAGGAGGAGAGACCCAGTACTTC	TRBV7-9	TRBJ2-5	TRBD1
CASSPETGFSDGYTF	TGTGCCAGCTCACCAGAAACAGGGTTTTCCGATGGCTACACCTTC	TRBV18	TRBJ1-2	.
CASSLVAGFNTGELFF	TGTGCCAGCAGCTTGGTGGCAGGGTTCAACACCGGGGAGCTGTTTTTT	TRBV5-8	TRBJ2-2	.
CSVEDQVSGGTGELFF	TGCAGCGTTGAAGACCAAGTATCGGGCGGCACCGGGGAGCTGTTTTTT	TRBV29-1	TRBJ2-2	.
CASRAPRDRRLSGRAKGSYNEQFF	TGTGCCAGCAGAGCCCCTAGGGACAGAAGACTAAGCGGGAGGGCAAAGGGCTCCTACAATGAGCAGTTCTTC	TRBV9	TRBJ2-1	TRBD2